This T cell receptor (beta chain) was captured in a study of CD8+ T cells in alopecia areata. Turning to the study itself: Treatment comprised oral tofacitinib, 5 to 10 mg twice daily, in treated patients.

The treatment denotes: oral pan-JAK inhibitor, 5-10 mg twice daily. It was from alopecia areata patients that lesional scalp punch biopsies and peripheral blood were collected. cDNA reverse transcribed from extracted RNA served as the sequencing template. The protocol was immunoSEQ multiplex PCR, while the TCRdb copy is restricted to in-frame clones and leaves out a portion. The data contain 110,000 to 150,000 clones, around 50% of them singletons. Notes on this clone: Its antigen is still unknown.

General study points: Scalp specimens additionally yield sequences from normal skin's resident alphabeta T cells.

The specimen was CD8+ T cells sorted from blood, collected at week 4, from a patient treated with tofacitinib. This TCR derives from a human donor with alopecia areata.

Here the CDR3 DNA reads TGTGCCAGCAGCTGGGTAGCGGGGGGTGGAGAGACCCAGTACTTC. As protein: CASSWVAGGGETQYF. The chain uses TRBV6-6 and TRBJ2-5; TRBD2 matches 10 bases. Germline CDR1 reads MNHNY; CDR2 reads SVGAGI (reference sequence). V was pared by 6 bases and J by 4 bases, with 8 bases of the junction left unmatched. The CDR3 runs 15 residues.